Following are 31 T cell receptor beta chains from one sample sequenced in a study of blood T cells in healthy people across ages. Next came a second PCR, run for about 6 to 11 cycles, which used a sample-barcoded 5' primer along with a J-beta primer mix. TCRdb called the 5' RACE reads again in MiXCR, with one record for every CDR3 protein. The sample holds hundreds of thousands of distinct CDR3 sequences; around 41% are singletons and the top ten take around 32%. The sample taken for sequencing was blood. The receptors were sampled from a man older than 75 in good health.

The chain joins TRBV4-1 to TRBJ2-3; TRBD1 matches at 8 bases. Looked up from germline, CDR1 is MGHRA and CDR2 is YSYEKL. The CDR3 runs to 15 residues. After removal of 2 bases from V and 1 base from J, the junction contained 2 bases not matched to a gene. CDR3 sequence reads: CASSQKTGGTDTQYF. CDR3 bases: TGCGCCAGCAGCCAAAAGACAGGGGGCACAGATACGCAGTATTTT.

The V gene is TRBV6-6, the J gene TRBJ2-1; 9 bases fit TRBD1. V lost 7 bases, J lost 5 bases, and 9 bases stayed unmatched. This CDR3 comprises 15 residues. In germline, CDR1 is MNHNY, CDR2 SVGAGI (reference sequence). The CDR3 bases are TGTGCCAGCACCCTGACCGGGACAGGGAACAATGAGCAGTTCTTC. Protein sequence: CASTLTGTGNNEQFF.

Remarks on this clonotype: This may come from a read error, since a much larger clone is one base off. J is TRBJ2-5 and V is TRBV29-1; D is undetermined. CDR3 length equals 13 residues. Germline-derived CDR1 and CDR2 are SQVTM and ANQGSEA. Trimming removed 7 bases from V and 4 bases from J, with 16 bases in between. The DNA of the CDR3 is TGCAGCGGTCTGGATCCAAACGGAGAGACCCAGTACTTC. Translating gives CSGLDPNGETQYF.

This chain uses TRBV20-1 with TRBJ2-3, with TRBD2 matching 12 bases. The CDR3 totals 17 residues. Germline V gives CDR1 DFQATT, CDR2 SNEGSKA (reference sequence). Unmatched junction bases numbered 9, after V lost 3 bases and J lost 2 bases. In nucleotides, the CDR3 is TGCAGTGCTAGCCTAAGACTAGCGGGGGCCTTCACAGATACGCAGTATTTT. Protein: CSASLRLAGAFTDTQYF.

J is TRBJ2-5 and V is TRBV11-1; maybe TRBD2 (6 bases). Germline CDR1 is SGHAT and CDR2 is FQDESV (reference sequence). CDR3 length: 15 amino acids. Between the trimmed V and J ends, which lost 2 bases and 1 base, there was a span of 11 bases. The CDR3 here is CASSLRRGTQETQYF. In DNA form, the CDR3 reads TGTGCCAGCAGCTTACGCCGGGGGACCCAAGAGACCCAGTACTTC.

The chain carries TRBV4-2 and TRBJ2-7; 8 bases are a match to TRBD1. The CDR3 covers 16 residues. V trimming: 1 base; J trimming: 6 bases; junction bases outside the gene matches: 11. Germline assignment: CDR1 LGHNA and CDR2 YNFKEQ. The CDR3 DNA reads as TGTGCCAGCAGCCAAGTAACCGGACAGGGATCGGTCGAGCAGTACTTC. This codes for CASSQVTGQGSVEQYF.

The chain links TRBV5-1 to TRBJ2-5; TRBD1 matches 7 bases. CDR3 length: 15 residues. Germline assignment: CDR1 SGHRS and CDR2 YFSETQ. J gave up 5 bases and V 4 bases, and 11 bases lay outside the gene matches. As DNA, the CDR3 is TGCGCCAGCAGCGGCCGACAGGGTAATTACGAGACCCAGTACTTC. Its translation is CASSGRQGNYETQYF.

This clonotype has more than one count but fewer than ten. The genes are TRBV4-1 and TRBJ2-6, with 12 positions matching TRBD1. The CDR3 is 17 residues long. The ends lost 4 bases at V and 3 bases at J; junction bases unmatched: 4. Germline-derived CDR1 and CDR2 are MGHRA and YSYEKL. The CDR3 region is CASSPRDRGLGANVLTF. CDR3 DNA: TGCGCCAGCAGCCCCCGGGACAGGGGGCTTGGGGCCAACGTCCTGACTTTC.

This chain uses TRBV11-1 with TRBJ2-3, with TRBD1 matching over 10 bases. The CDR3 has 14 residues. The germline CDR1 and CDR2 sequences are SGHAT and FQDESV (reference sequence). V gave up 5 bases and J gave up 8 bases; unmatched junction bases: 7. The CDR3 bases are TGTGCCAGCAGCGCACGCCGGGACAGGGGTACGCAGTATTTT. Translation gives CASSARRDRGTQYF.

Comments on this clonotype: As the CDR3 is not closed by the conserved phenylalanine or tryptophan, this likely results from a read error. The rearrangement links TRBV5-4 to TRBJ2-7, with TRBD2 matching 7 bases. The CDR3 totals 14 residues. Germline values: CDR1 SGHNT, CDR2 YYREEE (reference sequence). V shed 4 bases and J 3 bases; nucleotides not matched to a gene: 7. The CDR3 nucleotides read TGTGCCAGCAGCGCAGCGGGGCCGGGCTACGAGCAGTACTTG. Its translation is CASSAAGPGYEQYL.

The chain is built from TRBV7-9 and TRBJ2-1, with 13 bases lining up with TRBD2. With V trimmed by 0 bases and J by 9 bases, 5 bases remained unmatched. The CDR3 runs to 16 residues. Germline V gene sequence: CDR1 SEHNR, CDR2 FQNEAQ (reference sequence). CDR3 in DNA: TGTGCCAGCAGCTTAGCCCGGACTAGCGGGAGTGCTGAGCAGTTCTTC. This sequence encodes CASSLARTSGSAEQFF.

This sequence joins TRBV7-9 and TRBJ1-6; 11 bases agree with TRBD1. The CDR3 extends over 19 amino acids. CDR1 and CDR2 (germline): SEHNR, FQNEAQ (reference sequence). Trimming took 7 bases from V and 4 from J; bases not matched to a gene: 15. The CDR3 nucleotides read TGTGCCAGCACACCCACGGCCCCGGGACAGGGGGATTATAATTCACCCCTCCACTTT. Its protein product is CASTPTAPGQGDYNSPLHF.

J is TRBJ2-7 and V is TRBV20-1, with D possibly being TRBD2 (6 bases). Trimming stripped 6 bases from V and 7 bases from J, with 19 bases between. Germline CDR1 and CDR2: DFQATT and SNEGSKA (reference sequence). The CDR3 loop spans 13 amino acids. This CDR3 is CSAHPGLLREQYF. The CDR3 nucleotides are TGCAGTGCACACCCGGGACTTCTCCGGGAGCAGTACTTC.

This clonotype was counted ten times or more. This rearrangement joins TRBV12-3 or TRBV12-4 to TRBJ1-2, with D unresolved. The CDR3 length is 15 residues. The V end lost 6 bases, the J end lost 8 bases, and 22 bases lay between the germline ends. CDR3 protein: CASSRADGPSGGYTF. The CDR3 DNA follows: TGTGCCAGCAGCCGCGCCGACGGGCCCTCGGGGGGCTACACCTTC.

This clonotype appeared many times. V and J are TRBV20-1 and TRBJ2-5; 8 bases are a match to TRBD1. The end of the DNA aligns better with TRBJ2-7, so the J call may be wrong. The germline V gene encodes CDR1 DFQATT and CDR2 SNEGSKA (reference sequence). This CDR3 has 12 amino acids. DNA for the CDR3: TGCAGTGCTAGTGCAGGGGGCATCGAGCAGTACTTC. Residues: CSASAGGIEQYF.

The chain recombines TRBV29-1 with TRBJ2-7, with D unresolved. This CDR3 region has 12 residues. V was cut by 2 bases and J by 7 bases, with 12 bases left in between. Germline CDR1 SQVTM, CDR2 ANQGSEA. CDR3 sequence (DNA): TGCAGCGTTGAACCGAACACCGGGGAGCAGTACTTC. This sequence encodes CSVEPNTGEQYF.

The chain recombines TRBV5-1 with TRBJ1-4; weak D call: TRBD1 (6 bases). The germline CDR1 and CDR2 sequences are SGHRS and YFSETQ. Trimming took 2 bases from V and 7 from J, leaving 15 bases between them. CDR3 size: 15 residues. CDR3 residues: CASSFTGMMSEKLFF. In DNA, the CDR3 is TGCGCCAGCAGCTTCACAGGGATGATGAGTGAAAAACTGTTTTTT.

This clonotype was detected a few times. The chain joins TRBV29-1 to TRBJ1-1; D remains ambiguous. CDR1 and CDR2 from the germline V gene are SQVTM and ANQGSEA. V was trimmed by 1 base and J by 4 bases, leaving 7 bases between them. The CDR3 runs 12 residues. The CDR3 nucleotides are TGCAGCGTTGAAGGGCAGATCACTGAAGCTTTCTTT. Protein sequence: CSVEGQITEAFF.

The J gene is TRBJ2-1, the V gene TRBV28; TRBD1 matches at 9 bases. This CDR3 is built from 14 residues. The germline V gene has CDR1 MDHEN and CDR2 SYDVKM. V dropped 7 bases and J dropped 9; count of bases not matched to a gene: 10. CDR3 sequence: CASTQGQGFGEQFF. The CDR3 region has the DNA TGTGCCAGCACCCAGGGACAGGGTTTTGGTGAGCAGTTCTTC.

The chain uses TRBV11-2 and TRBJ2-7, with D perhaps given as TRBD1 or TRBD2 (5 bases each). The J call is uncertain, as TRBJ2-5 better fits the DNA end. Germline loops: CDR1 SGHAT, CDR2 FQNNGV. The CDR3 has 15 amino acids. In DNA form, the CDR3 reads TGTGCCAGCAGCTCCCTGCCCGGGGCGGAAGAGACCCAGTACTTC. This translates into CASSSLPGAEETQYF.

This clonotype was seen more than once but under ten times. This sequence joins TRBV7-8 and TRBJ2-1; 7 bases are shared with TRBD1. V lost 6 bases to trimming and J lost 1 base; unmatched junction nucleotides: 12. The germline gives CDR1 SGHVS, CDR2 FQNEAQ. This CDR3 region has 17 residues. CDR3 amino acids: CASSTQGWTGSYNEQFF. Here the CDR3 DNA reads TGTGCCAGCAGTACACAGGGGTGGACAGGTTCCTACAATGAGCAGTTCTTC.

This chain links TRBV5-1 with TRBJ2-4; D remains ambiguous. V was clipped by 0 bases and J by 0 bases, with 10 bases between them. The germline V gene has CDR1 SGHRS and CDR2 YFSETQ. This CDR3 comprises 16 residues. The DNA for the CDR3 is TGCGCCAGCAGCTTGGACAGCAGTCTAGCCAAAAACATTCAGTACTTC. Its translation is CASSLDSSLAKNIQYF.

V and J are TRBV5-1 and TRBJ2-7; 8 bases are shared with TRBD1. The V gene end was trimmed by 1 base and the J gene end by 5 bases; junction bases not matched to a gene: 8. The germline V gene has CDR1 SGHRS and CDR2 YFSETQ. The CDR3 is 15 amino acids. CDR3 DNA: TGCGCCAGCAGCTTGCATGGACAGGGTAAGAACGAGCAGTACTTC. Protein product: CASSLHGQGKNEQYF.

This clonotype was observed a few times. The genes are TRBV7-6 and TRBJ2-7; D is perhaps TRBD1 (6 bases). This CDR3 is 16 amino acids long. Trimming shortened V by 1 base and J by 2 bases, and 15 bases separated the two germline ends. Per germline, CDR1 SGHVS and CDR2 FNYEAQ. CDR3: CASSLEAGVFTYEQYF. CDR3 coding DNA: TGTGCCAGCAGCTTAGAGGCAGGGGTATTCACCTACGAGCAGTACTTC.

The gene calls are TRBV10-1 and TRBJ2-7; a weak D match, TRBD2 (7 bases). Deletions cut 6 bases from V and 0 bases from J, with 15 bases between. CDR3 length: 15 amino acids. Germline-derived CDR1 and CDR2 are WNHNN and SYGVQD (reference sequence). The CDR3 DNA sequence: TGCGCCAGCAGCGGGGGGACACAGAGCTCCTACGAGCAGTACTTC. Translated, it gives CASSGGTQSSYEQYF.

V gene TRBV19 combines with J gene TRBJ1-2, with 9 bases aligning to TRBD1. From germline, CDR1 is LNHDA and CDR2 SQIVND (reference sequence). Germline trimming cut 2 bases from V and 8 bases from J; bases unmatched to any gene: 9. The CDR3 runs 15 residues. The DNA of the CDR3 is TGTGCCAGTAGTATATCCCCGGGACAGGGCGGCGGCTACACCTTC. Translated, it gives CASSISPGQGGGYTF. The whole variable domain, remainder taken from reference TRBV19 and TRBJ1-2, is DGGITQSPKYLFRKEGQNVTLSCEQNLNHDAMYWYRQDPGQGLRLIYYSQIVNDFQKGDIAEGYSVSREKKESFPLTVTSAQKNPTAFYLCASSISPGQGGGYTFGSGTRLTVV.

The chain couples TRBV7-8 to TRBJ2-1, with D perhaps matching TRBD2 (6 bases). V gave up 3 bases and J gave up 9 bases, with 18 bases separating them. From germline, CDR1 is SGHVS and CDR2 FQNEAQ. The CDR3 extends over 15 amino acids. CDR3 loop: CASSFGRPPISEQFF. CDR3 nucleotides: TGTGCCAGCAGCTTCGGGAGACCTCCAATAAGTGAGCAGTTCTTC.

The genes are TRBV21-1 and TRBJ2-3. TRBV21-1 is shown as a pseudogene. The CDR3 has 14 amino acids. The CDR3 loop is CAGSKDQITDTQYF. In nucleotides, the CDR3 is TGTGCCGGCAGTAAGGACCAGATCACAGATACGCAGTATTTT.

A few counts support this clonotype. The CDR3 loop is CASRITPGQGPVEQYF. The CDR3 coding sequence is TGCGCCAGCAGGATTACTCCGGGACAGGGACCCGTGGAGCAGTACTTC. The rearrangement links TRBV5-1 to TRBJ2-7, with 9 bases matching TRBD1. The V gene's germline CDR1 is SGHRS and CDR2 YFSETQ. With V trimmed by 5 bases and J by 7 bases, 16 bases remained unmatched. CDR3 size: 16 residues. The whole variable domain, remainder taken from reference TRBV5-1 and TRBJ2-7, is KAGVTQTPRYLIKTRGQQVTLSCSPISGHRSVSWYQQTPGQGLQFLFEYFSETQRNKGNFPGRFSGRQFSNSRSEMNVSTLELGDSALYLCASRITPGQGPVEQYFGPGTRLTVT.

The V gene is TRBV6-2 or TRBV6-3, the J gene TRBJ2-5; D gene ambiguous. With 4 bases removed from V and 5 bases from J, the gap between germline ends came to 8 bases. The CDR3 has 12 amino acids. Germline CDR1 and CDR2: MNHEY and SVGEGT. In DNA, the CDR3 is TGTGCCAGCAGTTCTGCGCTGGAGACCCAGTACTTC. Its protein is CASSSALETQYF.

The chain couples TRBV6-1 to TRBJ2-1; D is unclear. Germline V gene data show CDR1 as MNHNS and CDR2 as SASEGT. This CDR3 has 14 amino acids. V shed 0 bases and J shed 2 bases, with 5 bases lying between them. CDR3 region: CASSEATTYNEQFF. In nucleotides, the CDR3 is TGTGCCAGCAGTGAAGCAACTACCTACAATGAGCAGTTCTTC.